Listed here are 3 T cell receptor beta chains from one sample, sequenced in a study of blood T cell repertoires in COVID-19. Generated by immunoSEQ multiplex PCR, the TCRdb table keeps only in-frame clones and is missing some. The sample shows around 340,000 clones, around 85% of them seen only once. The sequencing sample was made of PBMCs or T cells enriched from blood (not recorded which). These receptors all stem from a woman aged 40 to 50 with acute COVID-19.

The chain has TRBV3-1 (or the pseudogene TRBV3-2) and TRBJ2-1; possibly TRBD2 for D (5 bases). In germline, CDR1 is LGHDT, CDR2 YNNKEL (reference sequence). The CDR3 consists of 16 residues. V was trimmed by 4 bases and J by 2 bases, leaving 15 bases between them. The CDR3 here is CASSPRGPTPYNEQFF. DNA for the CDR3: TGTGCCAGCAGCCCGCGAGGGCCCACGCCCTACAATGAGCAGTTCTTC.

The J gene is TRBJ2-7, the V gene TRBV3-1 (or the pseudogene TRBV3-2); 8 nucleotides line up with TRBD2. The CDR3 sequence is 14 residues long. With 1 base clipped from V and 7 bases from J, the junction kept 6 bases outside the gene matches. Germline CDR1 and CDR2: LGHDT and YNNKEL (reference sequence). In DNA, the CDR3 is TGTGCCAGCAGCCAAGCGGGGGGGCCGTGGGAGCAGTACTTC. Its protein product is CASSQAGGPWEQYF.

The chain combines TRBV12-5 with TRBJ1-2, with D possibly TRBD1 on 6 matching bases. In germline, CDR1 is LGHNT, CDR2 FRNRAP. The length of the CDR3 is 16 residues. V was clipped by 0 bases and J by 6 bases, with 17 bases between them. Written as DNA, the CDR3 is TGTGCTAGTGGTTTGGTACCCGTCCGGGGGGCCGATGGCTACACCTTC. Translated, it gives CASGLVPVRGADGYTF.